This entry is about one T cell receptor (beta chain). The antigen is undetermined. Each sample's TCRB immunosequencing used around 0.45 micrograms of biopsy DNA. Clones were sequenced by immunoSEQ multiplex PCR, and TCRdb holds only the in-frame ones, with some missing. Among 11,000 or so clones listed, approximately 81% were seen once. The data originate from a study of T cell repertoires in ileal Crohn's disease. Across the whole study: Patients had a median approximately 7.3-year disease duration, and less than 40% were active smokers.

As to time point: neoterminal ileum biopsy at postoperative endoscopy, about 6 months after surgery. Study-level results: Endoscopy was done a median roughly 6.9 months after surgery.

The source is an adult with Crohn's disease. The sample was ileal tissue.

The CDR3 reads CASSLSFSTGELFF. The CDR3 bases are TGTGCCAGCAGCTTATCCTTTTCCACCGGGGAGCTGTTTTTT. The chain links TRBV7-2 to TRBJ2-2; D is unresolved. Trimming removed 2 bases from V and 4 bases from J, with 8 bases in between. The germline CDR1 and CDR2 sequences are SGHTA and FQGNSA. The CDR3 has 14 residues.